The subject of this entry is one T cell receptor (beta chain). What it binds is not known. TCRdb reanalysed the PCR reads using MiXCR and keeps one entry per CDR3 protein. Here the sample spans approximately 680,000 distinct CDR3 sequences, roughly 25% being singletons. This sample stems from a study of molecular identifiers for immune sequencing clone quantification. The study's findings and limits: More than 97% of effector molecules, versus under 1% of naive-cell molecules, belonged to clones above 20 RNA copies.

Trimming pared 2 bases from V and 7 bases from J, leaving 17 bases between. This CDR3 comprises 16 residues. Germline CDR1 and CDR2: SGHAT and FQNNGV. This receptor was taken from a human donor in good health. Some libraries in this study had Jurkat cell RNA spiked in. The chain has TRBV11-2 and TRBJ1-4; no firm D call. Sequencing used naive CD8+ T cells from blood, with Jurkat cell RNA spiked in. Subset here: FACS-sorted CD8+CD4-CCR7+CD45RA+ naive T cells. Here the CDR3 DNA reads TGTGCCAGCAGCTTATGGGAGAATAGCCCTCTTGAAAAACTGTTTTTT. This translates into CASSLWENSPLEKLFF.